This T cell receptor (beta chain) was captured by sequencing in a study of blood T cell repertoires in COVID-19. CDR3 length: 16 amino acids. CDR1 MDHEN and CDR2 SYDVKM come from the germline V gene. Trimming took 5 bases from V and 0 from J; bases not matched to a gene: 6. The count of this clone is one. TCRdb's table, derived via immunoSEQ multiplex PCR, lists solely in-frame clones and lacks some. This table holds about 270,000 clones, about 87% found once. The gene calls are TRBV28 and TRBJ1-4, with TRBD1 identical over 7 bases. The TCR originated in a woman in her forties or fifties who had recovered from COVID-19. Sequenced material: PBMCs or T cells enriched from blood (not recorded which). In DNA, the CDR3 is TGTGCCAGCAGTCAGGGACAGCCTGCAACTAATGAAAAACTGTTTTTT. It codes for CASSQGQPATNEKLFF.